The 25 T cell receptor beta chains in this list originate from one sample, sequenced in a study of memory CD4+ T cells and cytomegalovirus serostatus. The table came from immunoSEQ multiplex PCR; TCRdb's copy has only in-frame clones and leaves some out. The sample holds tens of thousands of clones, under 85% seen once. Single viable CD3+CD4+CD8-CD45RO+ cells were sorted as the memory CD4+ T cells. Specimen: memory CD4+ T cells from blood. The receptors were sampled from an adult in good health and CMV-seronegative.

V and J are TRBV9 and TRBJ1-3; possibly TRBD1 for D (5 bases). Trimming left V 4 bases short and J 4 bases short, with 15 bases between. CDR1 and CDR2 from the germline V gene are SGDLS and YYNGEE. This CDR3 is 15 amino acids long. Here the CDR3 DNA reads TGTGCCAGCAGCCCCATGGGGACGAGGGGAAACACCATATATTTT. This translates into CASSPMGTRGNTIYF.

The V and J genes are TRBV18 and TRBJ2-1; a possible D gene is TRBD2 (5 bases). The V end lost 4 bases, the J end lost 2 bases, and 12 bases lay between the germline ends. The germline gives CDR1 KGHSH, CDR2 LQKENI. The CDR3 runs to 15 residues. CDR3 nucleotides: TGTGCCAGCTCACTCTACAGCGGCACCTACAATGAGCAGTTCTTC. This encodes CASSLYSGTYNEQFF.

The gene calls are TRBV7-9 and TRBJ2-1, with TRBD2 as a possible D gene (6 bases). Trimming took off 4 bases at V and 7 bases at J, with 20 bases between the two ends. The CDR3 spans 16 residues. The germline gives CDR1 SEHNR, CDR2 FQNEAQ (reference sequence). CDR3 bases: TGTGCCAGCAGCTCTTCCCAGGGACTTACTTGGAATGAGCAGTTCTTC. Translating it yields CASSSSQGLTWNEQFF.

The chain recombines TRBV7-9 with TRBJ1-1, with TRBD1 identical over 11 bases. In germline, CDR1 is SEHNR, CDR2 FQNEAQ (reference sequence). With 1 base clipped from V and 4 bases from J, the junction kept 5 bases outside the gene matches. The CDR3 covers 16 residues. The CDR3 loop reads CASSLGSGTGGTEAFF. DNA for the CDR3: TGTGCCAGCAGCTTAGGCTCCGGGACAGGGGGCACTGAAGCTTTCTTT.

The chain recombines TRBV29-1 with TRBJ2-4; tentative D call: TRBD1 (6 bases). V was clipped by 7 bases and J by 4 bases, with 11 bases between them. Germline V gene lookup returns CDR1 SQVTM and CDR2 ANQGSEA. The CDR3 extends over 12 amino acids. CDR3 sequence (DNA): TGCAGCGCGAGACAGGAGAAAAACATTCAGTACTTC. This sequence encodes CSARQEKNIQYF.

The chain carries TRBV4-3 and TRBJ1-2; D is uncertain. Trimming stripped 1 base from V and 4 bases from J, with 1 base between. Looked up from germline, CDR1 is LGHNA and CDR2 is YSLEER. The CDR3 sequence is 11 residues long. The CDR3 coding sequence is TGCGCCAGCAGCCAAGGCTATGGCTACACCTTC. It encodes CASSQGYGYTF.

The V gene is TRBV15, the J gene TRBJ2-7, with 8 bases that match TRBD2. The V and J ends lost 1 base and 4 bases, in that order; junction bases with no gene match: 9. The CDR3 loop spans 16 amino acids. CDR1 LNHNV and CDR2 YYDKDF come from the germline V gene (reference sequence). The CDR3 DNA reads as TGTGCCACCAGCAGAGGGGGCGGGGGGCCGGTTTACGAGCAGTACTTC. It specifies CATSRGGGGPVYEQYF.

Only a few counts were recorded for this clone. The chain links TRBV30 to TRBJ2-5; 8 bases map to TRBD1. CDR3 length equals 14 residues. V lost 1 base and J lost 4; bases outside the gene matches: 5. Germline-derived CDR1 and CDR2 are GTSNPN and SVGIG (reference sequence). The chain's CDR3 is CAWSGQGLGETQYF. The CDR3 DNA reads as TGTGCCTGGAGTGGACAGGGGTTGGGAGAGACCCAGTACTTC. The complete variable domain, with remaining parts taken from reference TRBV30 and TRBJ2-5, reads SQTIHQWPATLVQPVGSPLSLECTVEGTSNPNLYWYRQAAGRGLQLLFYSVGIGQISSEVPQNLSASRPQDRQFILSSKKLLLSDSGFYLCAWSGQGLGETQYFGPGTRLLVL.

The V and J genes are TRBV12-5 and TRBJ1-6, with D possibly matching TRBD1 (6 bases). V was trimmed by 6 bases and J by 7 bases, leaving 13 bases between them. Germline CDR1 and CDR2: LGHNT and FRNRAP. The CDR3 is made up of 14 amino acids. The DNA of the CDR3 is TGTGCTAGTGGCAGACAGGACACGAATTCACCCCTCCACTTT. The encoded protein is CASGRQDTNSPLHF.

The sample holds a few counts of this clone. The V gene is TRBV14, the J gene TRBJ1-1; no firm D call. The length of the CDR3 is 16 residues. Germline V gene data show CDR1 as SGHDN and CDR2 as FVKESK. Deletions cut 1 base from V and 6 bases from J, with 18 bases between. As DNA, the CDR3 is TGTGCCAGCAGCCAAGTGAATATCTTATCGGGCGCTGAAGCTTTCTTT. Amino acid sequence: CASSQVNILSGAEAFF.

This chain uses TRBV29-1 with TRBJ2-5; D call uncertain. CDR3 length: 12 residues. V lost 8 bases to trimming and J lost 1 base, with 11 bases between them. Looked up from germline, CDR1 is SQVTM and CDR2 is ANQGSEA. CDR3 residues: CSYGRSQETQYF. The CDR3 DNA sequence: TGCAGCTATGGACGGTCCCAAGAGACCCAGTACTTC.

V is TRBV29-1 and J is TRBJ2-3, with D maybe TRBD2 (5 bases). The CDR3 loop spans 12 amino acids. Germline V gives CDR1 SQVTM, CDR2 ANQGSEA. The V and J ends lost 4 bases and 7 bases respectively, with 12 bases between them. This CDR3 is CSVVDSGHTQYF. In DNA form, the CDR3 reads TGCAGCGTTGTGGACTCGGGTCATACGCAGTATTTT.

The rearrangement joins TRBV19 to TRBJ2-2; TRBD1 matches 7 bases. From germline, CDR1 is LNHDA and CDR2 SQIVND (reference sequence). V lost 5 bases, J lost 0 bases, and 12 bases stayed unmatched. The CDR3 consists of 18 residues. The CDR3: CASSSGTEYTSNTGELFF. CDR3 bases: TGTGCCAGTAGTTCGGGGACAGAGTATACTTCGAACACCGGGGAGCTGTTTTTT.

The chain is built from TRBV21-1 and TRBJ2-5; whether TRBD2, the table's D call, matches the DNA was not checked. TRBV21-1 is labeled a pseudogene. This CDR3 is 14 amino acids long. For the CDR3, the DNA is TGTGCCAGCAGCAATTTCGTCGGGAGGGAGACCCAGTACTTC. Protein product: CASSNFVGRETQYF.

The V call is TRBV5-1, the J call TRBJ1-4; D unresolved. The V end was cut by 5 bases, the J end by 6 bases, with 11 bases between. The CDR3 length is 13 residues. Germline CDR1 and CDR2: SGHRS and YFSETQ. CDR3 DNA sequence: TGCGCCAGCAGTCTAGGATACGATGAAAAACTGTTTTTT. Its translation is CASSLGYDEKLFF.

The CDR3 here is CASSLEGVGTEAFF. CDR3 in DNA: TGTGCCAGCAGCTTAGAAGGGGTAGGCACTGAAGCTTTCTTT. The chain uses TRBV7-9 and TRBJ1-1, with D maybe TRBD1 (5 bases). The CDR3 covers 14 residues. Per the germline V gene, CDR1 is SEHNR and CDR2 is FQNEAQ (reference sequence). Between the trimmed V and J ends, which lost 1 base and 4 bases, there was a span of 10 bases.

V is TRBV15 and J is TRBJ2-7, with D perhaps assigned TRBD1 or TRBD2 (5 bases each). Trimming cost V 1 base and J 0 bases, with 10 bases left between them. The CDR3 runs 15 residues. The germline CDR1 and CDR2 sequences are LNHNV and YYDKDF (reference sequence). The DNA of the CDR3 is TGTGCCACCAGCAGAGGGGCAGGGAGCTCCTACGAGCAGTACTTC. This sequence encodes CATSRGAGSSYEQYF.

J is TRBJ1-2 and V is TRBV10-3; 8 bases align to TRBD1. J lost 4 bases, V lost 2 bases, and 0 bases had no gene match. Germline V lookup: CDR1 ENHRY, CDR2 SYGVKD. CDR3 length: 13 residues. The CDR3 coding sequence is TGTGCCATCAGTGAGGACAGGGGCTATGGCTACACCTTC. This codes for CAISEDRGYGYTF.

The chain employs TRBV5-1 and TRBJ2-5, with TRBD2 identical over 8 bases. The junction had 7 bases not matched to a gene; V was cut back by 4 bases and J by 2 bases. The CDR3 is made up of 15 amino acids. The germline gives CDR1 SGHRS, CDR2 YFSETQ. CDR3 amino acids: CASSETSGQQETQYF. CDR3 coding DNA: TGCGCCAGCAGCGAAACTAGCGGACAACAAGAGACCCAGTACTTC.

V gene TRBV28 combines with J gene TRBJ1-4; D is uncertain. CDR1 MDHEN and CDR2 SYDVKM come from the germline V gene. Trimming pared 6 bases from V and 8 bases from J, leaving 16 bases between. This CDR3 is 14 amino acids long. This CDR3 reads CASSPPRPREKLFF. DNA of the CDR3: TGTGCCAGCAGCCCCCCAAGGCCGCGGGAAAAACTGTTTTTT.

The gene calls are TRBV9 and TRBJ1-2; a weak D match, TRBD1 (6 bases). CDR3 length equals 15 residues. V was shortened by 0 bases and J by 2 bases, with 11 bases between the two germline ends. Per the germline V gene, CDR1 is SGDLS and CDR2 is YYNGEE. CDR3 protein: CASSVAGAGNYGYTF. The CDR3, as DNA: TGTGCCAGCAGCGTAGCGGGGGCAGGCAACTATGGCTACACCTTC.

CDR3 sequence: CASSRLGQPEETQYF. CDR3 bases: TGCGCCAGCAGCCGCTTGGGGCAGCCTGAAGAGACCCAGTACTTC. This chain uses TRBV4-1 with TRBJ2-5; the D gene is possibly TRBD1 (5 bases). V was cut by 4 bases and J by 3 bases, with 15 bases left in between. The germline CDR1 and CDR2 sequences are MGHRA and YSYEKL. There are 15 residues in the CDR3.

For the CDR3, the DNA is TGTGCTAGTGTTTGGGGTTCCTCTGGAAACACCATATATTTT. Its translation is CASVWGSSGNTIYF. The chain links TRBV12-5 to TRBJ1-3; D unclear. V lost 7 bases to trimming and J lost 0 bases, with 10 bases between them. The CDR3 sequence is 14 residues long. Germline V gene sequence: CDR1 LGHNT, CDR2 FRNRAP.

The chain joins TRBV19 to TRBJ2-7, with D perhaps given as TRBD1 or TRBD2 (5 bases each). The length of the CDR3 is 14 residues. The germline V gene has CDR1 LNHDA and CDR2 SQIVND (reference sequence). The V gene lost 5 bases and the J gene lost 0 bases, with 11 bases spanning the gap. The CDR3 sequence: CASSWGTSSYEQYF. As DNA, the CDR3 is TGTGCCAGTAGTTGGGGGACGTCCTCCTACGAGCAGTACTTC.

This clone was counted a few times. This chain connects TRBV7-2 to TRBJ2-1; 11 bases align to TRBD2. Germline CDR1 and CDR2: SGHTA and FQGNSA. The length of the CDR3 is 13 residues. Trimming removed 7 bases from V and 7 bases from J; junction bases left unmatched: 3. CDR3 sequence (DNA): TGTGCCAGCAACCGACTAGCGGGGAATGAGCAGTTCTTC. This gives the protein CASNRLAGNEQFF. The whole variable domain, filled in from reference TRBV7-2 and TRBJ2-1, reads GAGVSQSPSNKVTEKGKDVELRCDPISGHTALYWYRQSLGQGLEFLIYFQGNSAPDKSGLPSDRFSAERTGGSVSTLTIQRTQQEDSAVYLCASNRLAGNEQFFGPGTRLTVL.